Listed here are 20 T cell receptor beta chains from one sample, sequenced in a study of cytomegalovirus exposure and HLA in healthy donors. Clones were read by immunoSEQ multiplex PCR, and TCRdb kept only the in-frame ones, dropping some. The sample yields more than 95,000 clones, around 94% seen once. Input material: PBMCs. The receptors here all came from a woman aged 18 to 35 in good health and CMV-seronegative.

The chain recombines TRBV6-5 with TRBJ1-2; 7 bases are shared with TRBD1. The germline V gene has CDR1 MNHEY and CDR2 SVGAGI. Unmatched junction bases numbered 7, after V lost 2 bases and J lost 4 bases. The CDR3 has 15 amino acids. The CDR3 DNA follows: TGTGCCAGCAGTTACGGCGACAGGGATCCCTATGGCTACACCTTC. Translation: CASSYGDRDPYGYTF.

The V call is TRBV4-1, the J call TRBJ2-2, with 8 bases lining up with TRBD1. Germline V CDR1 and CDR2: MGHRA, YSYEKL. This CDR3 spans 17 amino acids. V was pared by 1 base and J by 5 bases, with 9 bases of the junction left unmatched. The CDR3 spells CASSQVVGTGGTGELFF. CDR3 DNA sequence: TGCGCCAGCAGCCAAGTGGTAGGGACAGGTGGGACCGGGGAGCTGTTTTTT.

The chain links TRBV14 to TRBJ1-2, with D perhaps TRBD1 (6 bases). The CDR3 covers 12 residues. Germline V CDR1 and CDR2: SGHDN, FVKESK. V gave up 1 base and J gave up 10 bases, with 10 bases separating them. The CDR3 DNA follows: TGTGCCAGCAGCCAAGTACAGGGAATCTACACCTTC. Its protein product is CASSQVQGIYTF.

As DNA, the CDR3 is TGTGCCACCCGGAAGAGGGCGCCGAACGAAAAACTGTTTTTT. It codes for CATRKRAPNEKLFF. The rearrangement links TRBV2 to TRBJ1-4; D unresolved. V shed 10 bases and J shed 8 bases, with 20 bases lying between them. The CDR3 length is 14 residues. Per the germline V gene, CDR1 is SNHLY and CDR2 is FYNNEI.

The chain links TRBV30 to TRBJ2-5, with 10 bases lining up with TRBD2. Germline loops: CDR1 GTSNPN, CDR2 SVGIG (reference sequence). Trimming took 3 bases from V and 5 from J; bases not matched to a gene: 6. The CDR3 runs to 14 residues. The CDR3 region has the DNA TGTGCCTGGAGCCGGGGACTAGCGAAGGAGACCCAGTACTTC. Translating it yields CAWSRGLAKETQYF.

This chain connects TRBV5-1 to TRBJ2-5; TRBD1 matches at 7 bases. CDR1 SGHRS and CDR2 YFSETQ come from the germline V gene. CDR3 length equals 15 residues. Trimming removed 4 bases from V and 0 bases from J; junction bases left unmatched: 6. This CDR3 reads CASSGVGTDQETQYF. CDR3 DNA: TGCGCCAGCAGCGGGGTGGGGACAGACCAAGAGACCCAGTACTTC.

The table lists this clone with a count of one. The chain is built from TRBV5-1 and TRBJ2-3, with 15 bases that match TRBD2. The CDR3 sequence is 17 residues long. V dropped 4 bases and J dropped 5; count of bases not matched to a gene: 8. Germline assignment: CDR1 SGHRS and CDR2 YFSETQ. The CDR3 bases are TGCGCCAGCAGCCTGGAGGGACTAGCGGGAGGATTAGATACGCAGTATTTT. Amino acids: CASSLEGLAGGLDTQYF.

This CDR3 is CASSLIGHYDTEAFF. CDR3 in DNA: TGTGCCAGCAGCTTGATTGGTCACTACGACACTGAAGCTTTCTTT. The chain joins TRBV5-4 to TRBJ1-1, with D hard to call. The V end was cut by 1 base, the J end by 3 bases, with 13 bases between. CDR1 is SGHNT, CDR2 YYREEE, per germline (reference sequence). The CDR3 spans 15 residues. The full variable domain, with the rest looked up from reference TRBV5-4 and TRBJ1-1, is ETGVTQSPTHLIKTRGQQVTLRCSSQSGHNTVSWYQQALGQGPQFIFQYYREEENGRGNFPPRFSGLQFPNYSSELNVNALELDDSALYLCASSLIGHYDTEAFFGQGTRLTVV.

The J gene is TRBJ2-1, the V gene TRBV4-1; D is ambiguous. V was cut by 0 bases and J by 8 bases, with 8 bases left in between. This CDR3 contains 13 residues. Per germline, CDR1 MGHRA and CDR2 YSYEKL. The CDR3 nucleotides are TGCGCCAGCAGCCAAGAAGGAGTTTATGAGCAGTTCTTC. The encoded protein is CASSQEGVYEQFF.

The rearrangement joins TRBV2 to TRBJ1-2, with D maybe TRBD1 (5 bases). The germline CDR1 and CDR2 sequences are SNHLY and FYNNEI. The CDR3 has 14 amino acids. Trimming took 8 bases from V and 2 from J, leaving 15 bases between them. This CDR3 reads CASGAREGNYGYTF. The CDR3 DNA is TGTGCCAGCGGGGCCAGGGAAGGAAACTATGGCTACACCTTC. Using reference TRBV2 and TRBJ1-2 for the parts outside the CDR3, the full variable domain is EPEVTQTPSHQVTQMGQEVILRCVPISNHLYFYWYRQILGQKVEFLVSFYNNEISEKSEIFDDQFSVERPDGSNFTLKIRSTKLEDSAMYFCASGAREGNYGYTFGSGTRLTVV.

The chain uses TRBV5-1 and TRBJ2-7, with D perhaps TRBD2 (7 bases). The CDR3 is 16 amino acids. V lost 0 bases, J lost 1 base, and 14 bases lay in between. The V gene's germline CDR1 is SGHRS and CDR2 YFSETQ. The CDR3 DNA reads TGCGCCAGCAGCTTGGTGGGGGGGCGGCGTTCCTACGAGCAGTACTTC. Translating gives CASSLVGGRRSYEQYF.

The rearrangement joins TRBV19 to TRBJ2-2, with 9 bases that match TRBD1. CDR1 is LNHDA, CDR2 SQIVND, per germline (reference sequence). The V segment lost 7 bases and the J segment 5 bases; nucleotides outside the gene matches: 11. CDR3 length: 16 amino acids. CDR3 protein: CASTPWGTGNTGELFF. The CDR3 DNA follows: TGTGCCAGTACCCCCTGGGGGACAGGGAATACCGGGGAGCTGTTTTTT.

V is TRBV6-1 and J is TRBJ1-5, with 8 bases identical to TRBD1. With 3 bases clipped from V and 7 bases from J, the junction kept 8 bases outside the gene matches. The CDR3 covers 15 residues. Germline V CDR1 and CDR2: MNHNS, SASEGT. CDR3 in DNA: TGTGCCAGCAGTGAGATACAGGGGGTAGGACAGCCCCAGCATTTT. Translating gives CASSEIQGVGQPQHF.

The genes are TRBV7-2 and TRBJ2-7; tentative D call: TRBD2 (5 bases). Germline CDR1 is SGHTA and CDR2 is FQGNSA. This CDR3 spans 12 amino acids. Trimming left V 3 bases short and J 9 bases short, with 12 bases between. The CDR3 coding sequence is TGTGCCAGCAGCTTTGGACTCTCTGTGCAGTACTTC. It encodes CASSFGLSVQYF.

CDR3 region: CASSTRTGGTDTQYF. The CDR3 region has the DNA TGTGCCAGCAGCACCAGGACAGGGGGCACAGATACGCAGTATTTT. The chain couples TRBV5-8 to TRBJ2-3; TRBD1 aligns across 9 bases. Germline CDR1 SGHTS, CDR2 YDEGEE. V gave up 4 bases and J gave up 1 base; unmatched junction bases: 4. The length of the CDR3 is 15 residues.

This sequence joins TRBV4-1 and TRBJ2-1; TRBD2 might be the D (6 bases). Germline V CDR1 and CDR2: MGHRA, YSYEKL. This CDR3 is 14 amino acids long. V was shortened by 4 bases and J by 5 bases, with 12 bases between the two germline ends. CDR3 coding DNA: TGCGCCAGCAGCCTGACTAGTAGGGACAATGAGCAGTTCTTC. As protein: CASSLTSRDNEQFF.

Remarks on this clone: Its ends do not fully match the called genes, so a read error is possible. This chain links TRBV28 with TRBJ1-3; D gene uncertain. Germline assignment: CDR1 MDHEN and CDR2 SYDVKM. This CDR3 is 14 amino acids long. CDR3 sequence (DNA): TGTGCTAGCAGTTTCAGTCACTCTGGAAACACCATATATTTT. Residues: CASSFSHSGNTIYF. Supplemented by reference TRBV28 and TRBJ1-3, the full variable domain reads DVKVTQSSRYLVKRTGEKVFLECVQDMDHENMFWYRQDPGLGLRLIYFSYDVKMKEKGDIPEGYSVSREKKERFSLILESASTNQTSMYLCASSFSHSGNTIYFGEGSWLTVV.

The chain combines TRBV6-1 with TRBJ2-1; 7 bases agree with TRBD1. The CDR3 length is 16 residues. Trimming took 4 bases from V and 5 from J; bases not matched to a gene: 11. Germline CDR1 reads MNHNS; CDR2 reads SASEGT. The chain's CDR3 is CASSASSRGWHNEQFF. In DNA form, the CDR3 reads TGTGCCAGCAGTGCCTCATCCAGGGGGTGGCACAATGAGCAGTTCTTC.

The V and J genes are TRBV19 and TRBJ2-1; 8 nucleotides align to TRBD2. The junction had 6 bases not matched to a gene; V was cut back by 1 base and J by 4 bases. CDR3 length: 16 amino acids. Germline V gene lookup returns CDR1 LNHDA and CDR2 SQIVND (reference sequence). For the CDR3, the DNA is TGTGCCAGTAGTATAGGCGGGGGGTATAGGTACAATGAGCAGTTCTTC. It translates to CASSIGGGYRYNEQFF.

This chain links TRBV19 with TRBJ1-3; no clear D gene. Germline V gene data show CDR1 as LNHDA and CDR2 as SQIVND (reference sequence). V lost 11 bases to trimming and J lost 3 bases, with 8 bases between them. The CDR3 loop spans 11 amino acids. In nucleotides, the CDR3 is TGTGCCGCACCAGGTGGAAACACCATATATTTT. Translating it yields CAAPGGNTIYF.